This entry is about one T cell receptor (beta chain). Once RNA had been extracted, it was reverse transcribed into cDNA to act as the sequencing template. TCRdb's table, derived via immunoSEQ multiplex PCR, lists solely in-frame clones and lacks some. This sample has approximately 210,000 clones, with around 65% found just once. This record comes from a study of CD8+ T cells in alopecia areata. V shed 6 bases and J shed 1 base, with 12 bases lying between them. Germline CDR1 is SEHNR and CDR2 is FQNEAQ (reference sequence). The CDR3 totals 14 residues. This sample's treatment: oral pan-JAK inhibitor, 5-10 mg twice daily.

The chain links TRBV7-9 to TRBJ1-1, with no clear D. The material sequenced was CD4+ T cells sorted from blood, taken at week 4, from a patient treated with tofacitinib. The TCR originated in a human donor with alopecia areata. The CDR3: CASRLYSGNTEAFF. DNA of the CDR3: TGTGCCAGCAGACTTTACAGTGGGAACACTGAAGCTTTCTTT.